Each of the 26 T cell receptor beta chains below was sequenced from the same sample in a study of identifying expanded T cells in peripheral blood. TCRdb's table, derived via immunoSEQ multiplex PCR, lists solely in-frame clones and lacks some. Here the sample spans under 85,000 clones, 84% being singletons. The sample was blood. Source of these receptors: a person aged 18 to 70 in good health.

The J gene is TRBJ2-7, the V gene TRBV7-9; 10 positions agree with TRBD2. With V trimmed by 1 base and J by 5 bases, 2 bases remained unmatched. CDR3 size: 14 residues. Germline V gene lookup returns CDR1 SEHNR and CDR2 FQNEAQ (reference sequence). In DNA, the CDR3 is TGTGCCAGCAGCTTAGGGGGACTAGCGAACGAGCAGTACTTC. It specifies CASSLGGLANEQYF. Based on the CDR3 plus reference TRBV7-9 and TRBJ2-7, the full variable domain is DTGVSQNPRHKITKRGQNVTFRCDPISEHNRLYWYRQTLGQGPEFLTYFQNEAQLEKSRLLSDRFSAERPKGSFSTLEIQRTEQGDSAMYLCASSLGGLANEQYFGPGTRLTVT.

The V gene is TRBV7-2, the J gene TRBJ2-7; 8 bases map to TRBD2. The germline CDR1 and CDR2 sequences are SGHTA and FQGNSA. Trimming took 3 bases from V and 0 from J; bases not matched to a gene: 7. The CDR3 extends over 16 amino acids. This CDR3 reads CASSFGGGQSSYEQYF. CDR3 DNA: TGTGCCAGCAGCTTCGGGGGGGGCCAGAGCTCCTACGAGCAGTACTTC.

The rearrangement joins TRBV9 to TRBJ2-1, with D perhaps TRBD2 (6 bases). The CDR3 consists of 15 residues. The germline V and J ends were trimmed by 4 bases and 0 bases, with 11 bases remaining between them. Germline V gene sequence: CDR1 SGDLS, CDR2 YYNGEE. Here the CDR3 DNA reads TGTGCCAGCAGCTTTAGCGGCAACTCCTACAATGAGCAGTTCTTC. Protein sequence: CASSFSGNSYNEQFF.

This clone came up once. The chain employs TRBV11-2 and TRBJ1-1; no definite D call. The CDR3 is made up of 16 amino acids. The germline V gene encodes CDR1 SGHAT and CDR2 FQNNGV. V lost 4 bases to trimming and J lost 8 bases, with 23 bases between them. This CDR3 is CASSSPRSPQQKEAFF. In nucleotides, the CDR3 is TGTGCCAGCAGCTCCCCCCGAAGCCCCCAACAAAAGGAAGCTTTCTTT.

The chain employs TRBV7-9 and TRBJ2-5, with D unresolved. The V end was cut by 8 bases, the J end by 0 bases, with 7 bases between. The CDR3 sequence is 12 residues long. Germline V gene data show CDR1 as SEHNR and CDR2 as FQNEAQ (reference sequence). This CDR3 is CASSINQETQYF. CDR3 sequence (DNA): TGTGCCAGCTCGATCAACCAAGAGACCCAGTACTTC.

The chain carries TRBV28 and TRBJ2-1, with D unclear. The germline CDR1 and CDR2 sequences are MDHEN and SYDVKM. CDR3 size: 15 residues. V was shortened by 6 bases and J by 7 bases, with 19 bases between the two germline ends. The CDR3 region is CASRDTSGQYNEQFF. CDR3 sequence (DNA): TGTGCCAGCAGAGATACAAGTGGGCAATATAATGAGCAGTTCTTC.

This clone was counted a single time. This sequence joins TRBV7-2 and TRBJ2-1; unclear D gene. The CDR3 runs 13 residues. The V gene's germline CDR1 is SGHTA and CDR2 FQGNSA. V lost 5 bases and J 9 bases, leaving 14 bases between the germline ends. As DNA, the CDR3 is TGTGCCAGCAGCCCTTTGGGTGCCTTTGAGCAGTTCTTC. Protein product: CASSPLGAFEQFF.

V and J are TRBV2 and TRBJ1-1; D may be TRBD1 (6 bases). This CDR3 comprises 13 residues. V lost 10 bases and J 3 bases, leaving 15 bases between the germline ends. In germline, CDR1 is SNHLY, CDR2 FYNNEI. CDR3 sequence reads: CAKRSGVYTEAFF. The CDR3 DNA reads TGTGCCAAAAGATCAGGGGTCTACACTGAAGCTTTCTTT.

The DNA for the CDR3 is TGTGCCAGCAGTTTAAGCGGACTAGCGAAGCAGTTCTTC. Amino acids: CASSLSGLAKQFF. The chain has TRBV27 and TRBJ2-1; 9 nucleotides align to TRBD2. The CDR3 contains 13 residues. J lost 11 bases, V lost 2 bases, and 4 bases had no gene match. The germline V gene encodes CDR1 MNHEY and CDR2 SMNVEV (reference sequence).

The chain uses TRBV28 and TRBJ1-2; no clear D. V shed 4 bases and J shed 4 bases, with 4 bases lying between them. CDR3 length equals 11 residues. Germline values: CDR1 MDHEN, CDR2 SYDVKM. The CDR3 DNA sequence: TGTGCCAGCAGTTCATTCTATGGCTACACCTTC. Its protein product is CASSSFYGYTF.

V usage is TRBV11-2 and J usage is TRBJ2-7, with a weak D call TRBD1 (6 bases). V was cut by 5 bases and J by 0 bases, with 14 bases left in between. Germline V gene lookup returns CDR1 SGHAT and CDR2 FQNNGV. CDR3 length equals 15 residues. CDR3 sequence (DNA): TGTGCCAGCAGCGCAGGACAGCCAACCTCCTACGAGCAGTACTTC. Its translation: CASSAGQPTSYEQYF.

This chain connects TRBV4-3 to TRBJ1-2; 7 bases match TRBD1. CDR1 is LGHNA, CDR2 YSLEER, per germline. V was pared by 0 bases and J by 4 bases, with 5 bases of the junction left unmatched. The CDR3 contains 15 residues. CDR3 coding DNA: TGCGCCAGCAGCCAAGAGCAGGGGGGGGCCTATGGCTACACCTTC. Protein sequence: CASSQEQGGAYGYTF.

This chain links TRBV6-5 with TRBJ2-3; D is unresolved. Looked up from germline, CDR1 is MNHEY and CDR2 is SVGAGI. The CDR3 is made up of 15 amino acids. V lost 0 bases to trimming and J lost 4 bases, with 11 bases between them. The CDR3 nucleotides are TGTGCCAGCAGTTACTCGATCCTTAACCCAGATACGCAGTATTTT. It translates to CASSYSILNPDTQYF.

The chain recombines TRBV5-1 with TRBJ2-5; 7 bases are shared with TRBD2. The V gene's germline CDR1 is SGHRS and CDR2 YFSETQ. J was trimmed by 5 bases and V by 5 bases; bases with no gene match: 12. The CDR3 contains 15 residues. The CDR3 protein is CASRATGGSGETQYF. The DNA for the CDR3 is TGCGCCAGCAGAGCCACGGGGGGTTCCGGGGAGACCCAGTACTTC.

This chain connects TRBV9 to TRBJ1-3; D gene unclear. There are 15 residues in the CDR3. V was cut by 0 bases and J by 0 bases, with 7 bases left in between. Germline V lookup: CDR1 SGDLS, CDR2 YYNGEE. CDR3 DNA sequence: TGTGCCAGCAGCGTAGGCAGGCTCTCTGGAAACACCATATATTTT. Translated: CASSVGRLSGNTIYF.

V is TRBV7-6 and J is TRBJ1-1; TRBD1 is a possible D gene (6 bases). CDR3 length: 18 residues. V lost 0 bases, J lost 3 bases, and 20 bases lay in between. Germline CDR1 and CDR2: SGHVS and FNYEAQ. The CDR3 loop reads CASSLAPKSQGFDTEAFF. CDR3 DNA sequence: TGTGCCAGCAGCTTAGCCCCCAAGAGTCAGGGGTTTGACACTGAAGCTTTCTTT.

The gene calls are TRBV7-9 and TRBJ2-7; the match to TRBD2 covers 10 bases. Germline V gene sequence: CDR1 SEHNR, CDR2 FQNEAQ (reference sequence). The trim removed 5 bases at V and 3 bases at J, leaving 13 bases unmatched. The CDR3 loop spans 17 amino acids. The CDR3 DNA is TGTGCCAGCAGCACCACACGGACTAGCGGAGGGAGCTACGAGCAGTACTTC. Translated, it gives CASSTTRTSGGSYEQYF. The full variable domain, completed using reference TRBV7-9 and TRBJ2-7, is DTGVSQNPRHKITKRGQNVTFRCDPISEHNRLYWYRQTLGQGPEFLTYFQNEAQLEKSRLLSDRFSAERPKGSFSTLEIQRTEQGDSAMYLCASSTTRTSGGSYEQYFGPGTRLTVT.

This clone was found many times. This rearrangement joins TRBV19 to TRBJ1-2, with D uncertain. The V end was cut by 4 bases, the J end by 8 bases, with 20 bases between. The CDR3 is made up of 15 amino acids. The germline V gene has CDR1 LNHDA and CDR2 SQIVND (reference sequence). This chain's CDR3 is CASSTGNGPQRGYTF. The CDR3 region has the DNA TGTGCCAGTAGTACAGGCAACGGCCCTCAACGGGGCTACACCTTC.

V usage is TRBV4-3 and J usage is TRBJ2-2; the match to TRBD2 covers 14 bases. The CDR3 covers 17 residues. Germline assignment: CDR1 LGHNA and CDR2 YSLEER. V lost 5 bases, J lost 7 bases, and 9 bases stayed unmatched. CDR3 protein: CASSKGLAGDEIGELFF. CDR3 nucleotide sequence: TGCGCCAGCAGCAAGGGACTAGCGGGAGACGAAATCGGGGAGCTGTTTTTT.

The V and J genes are TRBV28 and TRBJ2-1; 8 bases map to TRBD2. Germline CDR1 MDHEN, CDR2 SYDVKM. V was clipped by 6 bases and J by 1 base; unmatched bases: 2. The CDR3 extends over 14 amino acids. The CDR3 is CASRTSGSYNEQFF. The CDR3 nucleotides read TGTGCCAGCAGAACTAGCGGATCCTACAATGAGCAGTTCTTC.

The J gene is TRBJ2-7, the V gene TRBV6-1; D ambiguous. In germline, CDR1 is MNHNS, CDR2 SASEGT. This CDR3 comprises 12 residues. V lost 6 bases and J 6 bases, leaving 12 bases between the germline ends. In nucleotides, the CDR3 is TGTGCCAGCAGACTTACACAGAGCGAGCAGTACTTC. Translated, it gives CASRLTQSEQYF.

The chain employs TRBV7-6 and TRBJ2-1; D is unclear. Trimming shortened V by 4 bases and J by 0 bases, and 16 bases separated the two germline ends. This CDR3 region has 17 residues. The germline gives CDR1 SGHVS, CDR2 FNYEAQ. CDR3 sequence (DNA): TGTGCCAGCAGCTCTCGGGCAGGCGGAATCTCCTACAATGAGCAGTTCTTC. This translates into CASSSRAGGISYNEQFF. The whole variable domain, remainder taken from reference TRBV7-6 and TRBJ2-1, is GAGVSQSPRYKVTKRGQDVALRCDPISGHVSLYWYRQALGQGPEFLTYFNYEAQQDKSGLPNDRFSAERPEGSISTLTIQRTEQRDSAMYRCASSSRAGGISYNEQFFGPGTRLTVL.

This chain joins TRBV5-4 and TRBJ2-7; 7 positions match TRBD2. Trimming cost V 0 bases and J 2 bases; bases outside gene matches: 2. Germline V lookup: CDR1 SGHNT, CDR2 YYREEE (reference sequence). The CDR3 extends over 14 amino acids. CDR3 bases: TGTGCCAGCAGCTTGGAGCGGGGAGCCTACGAGCAGTACTTC. This sequence encodes CASSLERGAYEQYF.

This clone was seen a few times. This CDR3 is also generated by other DNA sequences in the sample. The V call is TRBV15, the J call TRBJ1-5; D unclear. The CDR3 is 13 residues long. CDR1 and CDR2 (germline): LNHNV, YYDKDF (reference sequence). V shed 3 bases and J shed 9 bases, with 12 bases lying between them. The CDR3: CATSRAAFGPQHF. DNA of the CDR3: TGTGCCACCAGCAGGGCGGCGTTTGGGCCCCAGCATTTT.

J is TRBJ2-7 and V is TRBV11-1; D call uncertain. V lost 1 base and J 2 bases, leaving 12 bases between the germline ends. Per the germline V gene, CDR1 is SGHAT and CDR2 is FQDESV (reference sequence). This CDR3 has 15 residues. The chain's CDR3 is CASSLGSFGPYEQYF. For the CDR3, the DNA is TGTGCCAGCAGCTTAGGCTCCTTCGGACCCTACGAGCAGTACTTC. Full variable domain (missing parts from reference TRBV11-1 and TRBJ2-7): EAEVAQSPRYKITEKSQAVAFWCDPISGHATLYWYRQILGQGPELLVQFQDESVVDDSQLPKDRFSAERLKGVDSTLKIQPAELGDSAMYLCASSLGSFGPYEQYFGPGTRLTVT.

About this clone: Additional DNA sequences in this sample encode the identical CDR3. For the CDR3, the DNA is TGTGCCAGCAGTTTAGCAGTACTATACGAGCAGTACTTC. Translation: CASSLAVLYEQYF. This chain links TRBV28 with TRBJ2-7; D gene unclear. The ends were cut back, 2 bases at V and 4 bases at J, with 9 bases in the middle. Germline values: CDR1 MDHEN, CDR2 SYDVKM. CDR3 size: 13 residues.